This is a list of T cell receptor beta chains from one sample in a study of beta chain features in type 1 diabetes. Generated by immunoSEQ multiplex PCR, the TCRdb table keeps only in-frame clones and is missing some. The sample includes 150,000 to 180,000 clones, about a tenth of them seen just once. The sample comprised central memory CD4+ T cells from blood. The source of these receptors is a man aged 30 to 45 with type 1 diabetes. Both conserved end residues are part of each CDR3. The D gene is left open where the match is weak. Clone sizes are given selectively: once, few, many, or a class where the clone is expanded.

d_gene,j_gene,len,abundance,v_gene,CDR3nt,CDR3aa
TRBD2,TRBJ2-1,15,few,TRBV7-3,TGTGCCAGCAGCTTGGGACTAGGGTTTTTAGGGAAGCAGTTCTTC,CASSLGLGFLGKQFF
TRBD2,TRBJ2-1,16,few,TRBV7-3,TGTGCCAGCAGCTTAAATCCTAGCGGGACCTACAATGAGCAGTTCTTC,CASSLNPSGTYNEQFF
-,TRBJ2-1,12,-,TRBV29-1,TGCAGCGTTCACGTGTACTCCAATGAGCAGTTCTTC,CSVHVYSNEQFF
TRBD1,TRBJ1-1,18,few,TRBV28,TGTGCCAGCAGTCTGGGGGACAGGGAGGAAATAGGTGGCACTGAAGCTTTCTTT,CASSLGDREEIGGTEAFF
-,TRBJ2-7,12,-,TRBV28,TGTGCCAGCAGTCTCAGCGGGTACGAGCAGTACTTC,CASSLSGYEQYF
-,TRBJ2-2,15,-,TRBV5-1,TGCGCCAGCAGCTTAAGTGAGGCAAACACCGGGGAGCTGTTTTTT,CASSLSEANTGELFF
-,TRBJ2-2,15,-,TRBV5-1,TGCGCCAGCAGCCCCGGAGTATCGTATGCCGGGGAGCTGTTTTTT,CASSPGVSYAGELFF
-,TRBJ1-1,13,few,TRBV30,TGTGCCTGGAGTAGACAGGTGAACACTGAAGCTTTCTTT,CAWSRQVNTEAFF
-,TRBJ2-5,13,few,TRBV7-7,TGTGCTAGCAGCCATGGACAGCAAGAGACCCAGTACTTC,CASSHGQQETQYF
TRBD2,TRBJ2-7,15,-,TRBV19,TGTGCCAGTACCCGAACTAGCGGGGACTCCTACGAGCAGTACTTC,CASTRTSGDSYEQYF
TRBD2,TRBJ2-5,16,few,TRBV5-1,TGCGCCAGCAGCTTGGCCACGACTAGCGGACAAGAGACCCAGTACTTC,CASSLATTSGQETQYF
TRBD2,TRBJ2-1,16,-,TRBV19,TGTGCCAGTAGTACAACATACACTAGCGGGAGAGATGAGCAGTTCTTC,CASSTTYTSGRDEQFF
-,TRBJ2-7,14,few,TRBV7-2,TGTGCCAGCAGCCCGCTGATAGGGAGCTACGAGCAGTACTTC,CASSPLIGSYEQYF
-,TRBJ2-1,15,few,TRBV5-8,TGTGCCAGCAGCTTGGAGGCGGGCGGGTACGATGAGCAGTTCTTC,CASSLEAGGYDEQFF
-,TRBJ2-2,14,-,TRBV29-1,TGCAGCGTGACAGGAGCCCTGAACACCGGGGAGCTGTTTTTT,CSVTGALNTGELFF
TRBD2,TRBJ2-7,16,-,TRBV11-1,TGTGCCAGCAGCCTCGACACTAGCGTAAGCTCCTACGAGCAGTACTTC,CASSLDTSVSSYEQYF
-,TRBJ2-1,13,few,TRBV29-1,TGCAGCGTCCCCTTGACTAGTTACAATGAGCAGTTCTTC,CSVPLTSYNEQFF
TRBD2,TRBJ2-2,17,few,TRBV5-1,TGCGCCAGCAGCTTCGGGACTAGCGGGATTTACACCGGGGAGCTGTTTTTT,CASSFGTSGIYTGELFF
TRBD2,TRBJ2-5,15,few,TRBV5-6,TGTGCCAGCAGCTCTTCGACTAGCGGGCAAGAGACCCAGTACTTC,CASSSSTSGQETQYF
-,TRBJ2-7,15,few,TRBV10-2,TGCGCCAGCAGTGAGCCAACCCTAGCTGCCGGCGAGCAGTACTTC,CASSEPTLAAGEQYF